Ten or more counts support the clone carrying this TCR beta chain. The CDR3 sequence is 13 residues long. V was trimmed by 7 bases and J by 2 bases, leaving 14 bases between them. Germline lookup yields CDR1 SQVTM and CDR2 ANQGSEA. This sample is drawn from a study of read filtering for tumor transcriptome and immune sequencing. This library used approximately 370 ng RNA and molecular barcoded adaptors spanning alpha/delta and beta/gamma chains. TCRdb fed the reads into MiXCR, producing one record per CDR3 protein. The table has more than 35,000 distinct CDR3 sequences, 12% to 15% seen once. This clonotype was sampled from a donor aged 40 or older with multiple myeloma. Sequenced material: a population of CD138-negative cells sorted from bone marrow. This rearrangement joins TRBV29-1 to TRBJ2-5; D not certain. The CDR3 sequence: CSGRLMGQETQYF. For the CDR3, the DNA is TGCAGCGGCCGGCTGATGGGGCAAGAGACCCAGTACTTC.